Following are 13 T cell receptor beta chains from one sample sequenced in a study of cytomegalovirus exposure and HLA in healthy donors. PCR employed 60 Vbeta and 13 Jbeta primers. Profiling relied on immunoSEQ multiplex PCR, and the TCRdb table lists in-frame clones only, not all of them. In the table there are roughly 110,000 clones, roughly four fifths of which are singletons. The sequenced material came from PBMCs. These receptors came from a woman aged 45 to 65 in good health and CMV-seropositive.

The V call is TRBV7-2, the J call TRBJ1-3, with TRBD1 matching over 12 bases. The CDR3 has 15 residues. The germline V gene has CDR1 SGHTA and CDR2 FQGNSA. V shed 5 bases, J shed 4 bases, and the junction held 3 bases outside the gene matches. In DNA, the CDR3 is TGTGCCAGCAGCACGGGACAGGGGGCAGGAAACACCATATATTTT. Its translation is CASSTGQGAGNTIYF.

The genes are TRBV27 and TRBJ1-1; TRBD1 agrees at 8 bases. The CDR3 is 13 amino acids. Germline trimming cut 6 bases from V and 4 bases from J; bases unmatched to any gene: 4. The V gene's germline CDR1 is MNHEY and CDR2 SMNVEV (reference sequence). The CDR3 protein is CASRITGGTEAFF. The CDR3 DNA is TGTGCCAGCAGGATCACAGGGGGCACTGAAGCTTTCTTT.

The V and J genes are TRBV4-1 and TRBJ2-1; D unresolved. V was trimmed by 0 bases and J by 5 bases, leaving 5 bases between them. The germline V gene has CDR1 MGHRA and CDR2 YSYEKL. This CDR3 region has 13 residues. The CDR3 protein is CASSQDSHNEQFF. The CDR3 DNA sequence: TGCGCCAGCAGCCAAGATAGCCACAATGAGCAGTTCTTC.

V and J are TRBV7-8 and TRBJ2-7; D possibly corresponds to TRBD2 (6 bases). Germline CDR1 and CDR2: SGHVS and FQNEAQ. The ends were cut back, 4 bases at V and 2 bases at J, with 18 bases in the middle. This CDR3 has 16 amino acids. CDR3 nucleotides: TGTGCCAGCAGCTCGCAAAGTCTAGCGCAGACCTACGAGCAGTACTTC. This translates into CASSSQSLAQTYEQYF.

This chain connects TRBV2 to TRBJ1-1, with D perhaps TRBD1 (5 bases). The germline CDR1 and CDR2 sequences are SNHLY and FYNNEI. Trimming removed 7 bases at V and 5 bases at J, with 8 bases between. The CDR3 runs 11 residues. DNA of the CDR3: TGTGCCAGCAACCCAGGGACTGAAGCTTTCTTT. This gives the protein CASNPGTEAFF.

This chain joins TRBV7-2 and TRBJ2-7; TRBD1 is a possible D gene (6 bases). The CDR3 is 15 amino acids. Trimming took off 0 bases at V and 1 base at J, with 10 bases between the two ends. Germline CDR1 and CDR2: SGHTA and FQGNSA. CDR3 bases: TGTGCCAGCAGCTTAGCAGGGCAGGGGTCCTACGAGCAGTACTTC. Translated: CASSLAGQGSYEQYF.

The chain carries TRBV7-8 and TRBJ1-1, with 8 positions matching TRBD1. After removal of 1 base from V and 6 bases from J, the junction contained 4 bases not matched to a gene. CDR1 SGHVS and CDR2 FQNEAQ come from the germline V gene. CDR3 size: 14 residues. The CDR3 bases are TGTGCCAGCAGCTTAGTGGGGACAGGTTCTGAAGCTTTCTTT. It translates to CASSLVGTGSEAFF. Complete variable domain (other parts from reference TRBV7-8 and TRBJ1-1): GAGVSQSPRYKVAKRGQDVALRCDPISGHVSLFWYQQALGQGPEFLTYFQNEAQLDKSGLPSDRFFAERPEGSVSTLKIQRTQQEDSAVYLCASSLVGTGSEAFFGQGTRLTVV.

Turning to this clone: Relative to the germline gene, one junction end is altered; a read error may explain this. Within the sample, other DNA sequences also encode this same CDR3. The chain is built from TRBV7-6 and TRBJ1-6; 9 bases are a match to TRBD1. CDR3 length equals 14 residues. CDR1 SGHVS and CDR2 FNYEAQ come from the germline V gene. The CDR3 coding sequence is TGTGCTAGCAGCCCGGGACAGGGTAATTCACCCCTCCACTTT. Encoded protein: CASSPGQGNSPLHF.

This clone was observed a handful of times. The gene calls are TRBV10-3 and TRBJ2-3; tentative D call: TRBD1 (5 bases). CDR1 is ENHRY and CDR2 is SYGVKD in the germline V gene. There are 14 residues in the CDR3. Trimming cost V 3 bases and J 4 bases, with 11 bases left between them. CDR3 in amino acids: CAISDGARSDTQYF. The DNA for the CDR3 is TGTGCCATCAGTGATGGGGCCCGATCAGATACGCAGTATTTT.

As DNA, the CDR3 is TGTGCCAGCTCACCAACAGTTCGACTCTCCGGGGGGGTAATGGCCGGGGAGCTGTTTTTT. It is translated as CASSPTVRLSGGVMAGELFF. This sequence joins TRBV18 and TRBJ2-2; 8 bases are a match to TRBD2. The V gene end was trimmed by 2 bases and the J gene end by 6 bases; junction bases not matched to a gene: 20. This CDR3 is built from 20 residues. Germline lookup yields CDR1 KGHSH and CDR2 LQKENI.

This chain uses TRBV28 with TRBJ2-4; 7 bases match TRBD2. The CDR3 is made up of 15 amino acids. Germline V lookup: CDR1 MDHEN, CDR2 SYDVKM. V shed 2 bases and J 3 bases; nucleotides not matched to a gene: 4. The DNA of the CDR3 is TGTGCCAGCAGTTTACTTAGGGACTACAAAAACATTCAGTACTTC. Translation gives CASSLLRDYKNIQYF.

The chain links TRBV7-2 to TRBJ2-7, with D possibly TRBD2 on 6 matching bases. Trimming shortened V by 9 bases and J by 4 bases, and 16 bases separated the two germline ends. The CDR3 length is 13 residues. Germline loops: CDR1 SGHTA, CDR2 FQGNSA. The CDR3 DNA reads as TGTGCCAGTGGGGCAGCGGCGGGATACGAGCAGTACTTC. It codes for CASGAAAGYEQYF.

The chain combines TRBV20-1 with TRBJ2-3, with D unresolved. This CDR3 region has 11 residues. From germline, CDR1 is DFQATT and CDR2 SNEGSKA (reference sequence). V lost 6 bases, J lost 7 bases, and 11 bases lay in between. The chain's CDR3 is CSANPQNTQYF. The CDR3 nucleotides are TGCAGTGCCAACCCGCAGAATACGCAGTATTTT.